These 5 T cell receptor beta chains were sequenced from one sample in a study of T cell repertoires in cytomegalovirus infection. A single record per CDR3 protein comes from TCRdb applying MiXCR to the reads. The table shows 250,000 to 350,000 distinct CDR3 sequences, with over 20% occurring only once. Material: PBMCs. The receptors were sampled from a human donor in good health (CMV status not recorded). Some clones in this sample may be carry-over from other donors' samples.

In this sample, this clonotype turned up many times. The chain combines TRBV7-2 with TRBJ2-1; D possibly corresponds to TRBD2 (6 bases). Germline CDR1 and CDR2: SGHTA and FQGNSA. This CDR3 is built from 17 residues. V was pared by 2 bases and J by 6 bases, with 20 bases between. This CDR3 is CASSLLPGRLRGNEQFF. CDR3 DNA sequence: TGTGCCAGCAGCTTACTCCCCGGGAGATTAAGGGGCAATGAGCAGTTCTTC.

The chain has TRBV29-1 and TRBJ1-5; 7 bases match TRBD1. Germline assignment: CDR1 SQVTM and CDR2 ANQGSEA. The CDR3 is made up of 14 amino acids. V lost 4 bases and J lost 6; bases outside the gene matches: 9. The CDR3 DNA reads TGCAGCGTTGGAGGACAGGCGTCAGGTCAGCCCCAGCATTTT. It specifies CSVGGQASGQPQHF.

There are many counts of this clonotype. The CDR3 bases are TGTGCCAGCAGCTTATCTTCAGGGGGATCGGGTCAGCCCCAGCATTTT. Its protein product is CASSLSSGGSGQPQHF. This chain connects TRBV7-2 to TRBJ1-5, with TRBD1 matching over 7 bases. The CDR3 extends over 16 amino acids. Germline assignment: CDR1 SGHTA and CDR2 FQGNSA. J lost 6 bases, V lost 2 bases, and 10 bases had no gene match.

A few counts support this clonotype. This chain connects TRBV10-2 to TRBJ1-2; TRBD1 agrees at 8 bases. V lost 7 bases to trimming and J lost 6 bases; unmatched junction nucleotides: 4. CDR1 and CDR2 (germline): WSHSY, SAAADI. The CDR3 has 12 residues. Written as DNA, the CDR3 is TGCGCCAGCACGGAACAGGGGGATGGCTACACCTTC. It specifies CASTEQGDGYTF.

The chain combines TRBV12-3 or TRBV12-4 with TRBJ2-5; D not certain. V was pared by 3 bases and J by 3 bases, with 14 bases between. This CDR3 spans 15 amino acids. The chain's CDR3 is CASSLGSVREETQYF. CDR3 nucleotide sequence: TGTGCCAGCAGTTTGGGCAGCGTAAGGGAAGAGACCCAGTACTTC.